The T cell receptor (beta chain) under discussion was sequenced for a study of CD8 T cells in ankylosing spondylitis. The V end lost 0 bases, the J end lost 0 bases, and 10 bases lay between the germline ends. The CDR3 is 15 amino acids. Germline-derived CDR1 and CDR2 are SQVTM and ANQGSEA. In its sample, this clonotype was seen a few times. Its matching antigen is unknown. Findings and limits, study-wide: The study identified a TCR beta motif of under ten highly homologous variants that appeared characteristic of ankylosing spondylitis blood. According to the report, clones linked to the disease were significantly enriched in matched synovial fluid samples taken from ankylosing spondylitis patients.

TCRdb itself ran the 5' RACE reads through MiXCR, one entry per CDR3 protein. The sample lists 450,000 or so distinct CDR3 sequences, roughly 27% occurring once. This sequence originates from a male donor with ankylosing spondylitis. The sequencing sample was made of blood, either unsorted or a sorted T cell fraction (not recorded which). V and J are TRBV29-1 and TRBJ2-3; D might be TRBD2 (6 bases). The CDR3 region has the DNA TGCAGCGTTGAAGATTCTAGCGCTAGCACAGATACGCAGTATTTT. Translating it yields CSVEDSSASTDTQYF.